These 6 T cell receptor beta chains were all obtained from the same sample, sequenced in a study of CD8+ T cells in alopecia areata. The treatment was: oral pan-JAK inhibitor, 5-10 mg twice daily. Once RNA had been extracted, it was reverse transcribed into cDNA to act as the sequencing template. Profiled with immunoSEQ multiplex PCR; TCRdb holds only in-frame clones, not every one. This sample has about 190,000 clones, with around 60% found just once. Sequenced here: CD4+ T cells sorted from blood, sampled at week 4, from a patient treated with tofacitinib. These TCRs come from a human donor with alopecia areata.

The chain is built from TRBV19 and TRBJ1-1, with D unresolved. The CDR3 has 13 residues. The germline CDR1 and CDR2 sequences are LNHDA and SQIVND (reference sequence). With 7 bases removed from V and 8 bases from J, the gap between germline ends came to 17 bases. As DNA, the CDR3 is TGTGCCAGTACTCCTCGCGGCCCGAGAGAAGCTTTCTTT. Amino acid sequence: CASTPRGPREAFF.

This clone was seen a few times. The V gene is TRBV18, the J gene TRBJ2-7; D uncertain. The CDR3 is 16 residues long. The V gene lost 6 bases and the J gene lost 6 bases, with 24 bases spanning the gap. Germline V gene data show CDR1 as KGHSH and CDR2 as LQKENI. CDR3 sequence: CASSQSGLGSWGEQYF. CDR3 in DNA: TGTGCCAGCTCGCAGTCTGGTTTGGGATCTTGGGGCGAGCAGTACTTC.

This clone was detected only a few times. The chain carries TRBV29-1 and TRBJ2-6; D is uncertain. Germline-derived CDR1 and CDR2 are SQVTM and ANQGSEA. V gave up 4 bases and J gave up 0 bases, with 10 bases separating them. The CDR3 has 15 amino acids. As DNA, the CDR3 is TGCAGCGTTGTAGTGCCGCGCTCTGGGGCCAACGTCCTGACTTTC. It codes for CSVVVPRSGANVLTF.

The chain uses TRBV29-1 and TRBJ2-5; D is perhaps TRBD1 (6 bases). The CDR3 has 15 residues. Per germline, CDR1 SQVTM and CDR2 ANQGSEA. V was clipped by 4 bases and J by 2 bases, with 17 bases between them. The CDR3 DNA is TGCAGCGTTGCCGACAGGTTTGGGATTCAAGAGACCCAGTACTTC. The encoded protein is CSVADRFGIQETQYF.

The table lists this clone with a few counts. The V call is TRBV2, the J call TRBJ1-1, with a weak D call TRBD1 (5 bases). The CDR3 runs to 13 residues. The V end was cut by 10 bases, the J end by 8 bases, with 20 bases between. Germline CDR1 is SNHLY and CDR2 is FYNNEI. The CDR3 here is CATKGVEGKEAFF. The CDR3 DNA reads as TGTGCCACTAAAGGAGTGGAGGGGAAAGAAGCTTTCTTT.

Only one count was recorded for this clone. This rearrangement joins TRBV5-1 to TRBJ2-2; 7 bases fit TRBD2. This CDR3 spans 13 amino acids. The trim removed 3 bases at V and 5 bases at J, leaving 1 base unmatched. Germline lookup yields CDR1 SGHRS and CDR2 YFSETQ. The CDR3 DNA is TGCGCCAGCAGCTGGACTAGTACCGGGGAGCTGTTTTTT. It encodes CASSWTSTGELFF.